The 29 T cell receptor beta chains presented below share a single source sample, sequenced in a study of shared clonotypes between healthy human individuals. The repertoire was sequenced with immunoSEQ multiplex PCR; TCRdb's copy has only in-frame clones and lacks some. The data show 550,000 to 850,000 clones, about 74% seen once. Sequenced: memory CD4+ T cells sorted from blood. Indicated subset: CD45RA-negative fraction. Receptor source: a woman aged 25 to 39 in good health.

The V gene is TRBV6-6, the J gene TRBJ2-7; TRBD2 aligns across 12 bases. V dropped 6 bases and J dropped 5; count of bases not matched to a gene: 5. This CDR3 contains 14 residues. Germline loops: CDR1 MNHNY, CDR2 SVGAGI (reference sequence). The CDR3 here is CASRPTSGRHEQYF. DNA for the CDR3: TGTGCCAGCAGACCGACTAGCGGGAGACACGAGCAGTACTTC.

The J gene is TRBJ2-7, the V gene TRBV28, with a weak D call TRBD2 (6 bases). The V and J ends lost 3 bases and 3 bases respectively, with 12 bases between them. The CDR3 runs to 14 residues. The germline CDR1 and CDR2 sequences are MDHEN and SYDVKM. CDR3 bases: TGTGCCAGCAGTTTTAGGAGGGGTTTCTACGAGCAGTACTTC. Encoded protein: CASSFRRGFYEQYF. The whole variable domain, filled in from reference TRBV28 and TRBJ2-7, reads DVKVTQSSRYLVKRTGEKVFLECVQDMDHENMFWYRQDPGLGLRLIYFSYDVKMKEKGDIPEGYSVSREKKERFSLILESASTNQTSMYLCASSFRRGFYEQYFGPGTRLTVT.

On this clone: Other DNA variants within this sample encode the same CDR3. The V call is TRBV2, the J call TRBJ1-2, with D unresolved. This CDR3 spans 12 amino acids. Germline V CDR1 and CDR2: SNHLY, FYNNEI. Trimming stripped 4 bases from V and 2 bases from J, with 5 bases between. The CDR3 region is CASSVLNYGYTF. In DNA form, the CDR3 reads TGTGCCAGCAGTGTCTTGAACTATGGCTACACCTTC.

A few counts support this clone. V gene TRBV7-2 combines with J gene TRBJ2-3; tentative D call: TRBD2 (5 bases). Per the germline V gene, CDR1 is SGHTA and CDR2 is FQGNSA. V gave up 1 base and J gave up 4 bases, with 15 bases separating them. This CDR3 comprises 16 residues. CDR3 nucleotides: TGTGCCAGCAGCTTAGATGCACTAGGTACTCCAGATACGCAGTATTTT. Residues: CASSLDALGTPDTQYF. The full variable domain, in which reference TRBV7-2 and TRBJ2-3 provide the parts outside the CDR3, is GAGVSQSPSNKVTEKGKDVELRCDPISGHTALYWYRQSLGQGLEFLIYFQGNSAPDKSGLPSDRFSAERTGGSVSTLTIQRTQQEDSAVYLCASSLDALGTPDTQYFGPGTRLTVL.

This chain joins TRBV19 and TRBJ1-1; D not certain. The CDR3 sequence is 15 residues long. Germline lookup yields CDR1 LNHDA and CDR2 SQIVND (reference sequence). Trimming removed 6 bases from V and 0 bases from J, with 14 bases in between. CDR3 region: CASRTNVGVNTEAFF. CDR3 DNA sequence: TGTGCCAGTAGGACAAATGTTGGGGTGAACACTGAAGCTTTCTTT.

With respect to this clone: Within the sample, other DNA sequences also encode this same CDR3. The chain links TRBV29-1 to TRBJ1-2, with D maybe TRBD1 (5 bases). Germline values: CDR1 SQVTM, CDR2 ANQGSEA. The CDR3 is made up of 12 amino acids. V lost 6 bases and J lost 8, with 16 bases in between. The CDR3 protein is CSVADSESGYTF. As DNA, the CDR3 is TGCAGCGTGGCCGACAGCGAATCAGGCTACACCTTC.

This clone was found once. J is TRBJ2-7 and V is TRBV7-2; no reliable D call. Trimming left V 0 bases short and J 3 bases short, with 15 bases between. Germline CDR1 reads SGHTA; CDR2 reads FQGNSA. The CDR3 contains 16 residues. The CDR3 here is CASSLARNLAGYEQYF. In nucleotides, the CDR3 is TGTGCCAGCAGCTTAGCGCGAAATCTGGCAGGCTACGAGCAGTACTTC.

This rearrangement joins TRBV2 to TRBJ2-2; 8 bases agree with TRBD2. The CDR3 has 16 amino acids. V was pared by 5 bases and J by 4 bases, with 9 bases of the junction left unmatched. Germline V gives CDR1 SNHLY, CDR2 FYNNEI. This chain's CDR3 is CASSPTGGRATGELFF. CDR3 nucleotides: TGTGCCAGCAGTCCTACGGGAGGGCGGGCCACCGGGGAGCTGTTTTTT.

The rearrangement uses TRBV5-1 and TRBJ1-1; the D gene is possibly TRBD1 (6 bases). CDR3 size: 16 residues. Per germline, CDR1 SGHRS and CDR2 YFSETQ. Trimming took 0 bases from V and 0 from J, leaving 12 bases between them. Written as DNA, the CDR3 is TGCGCCAGCAGCTTGGCTGGGACACCCATGAACACTGAAGCTTTCTTT. Amino acid sequence: CASSLAGTPMNTEAFF.

V usage is TRBV6-6 and J usage is TRBJ1-5, with a tentative D call TRBD1 (5 bases). Trimming removed 2 bases at V and 3 bases at J, with 8 bases between. This CDR3 has 14 amino acids. Germline V gene lookup returns CDR1 MNHNY and CDR2 SVGAGI (reference sequence). This CDR3 reads CASSYGGNNQPQHF. DNA of the CDR3: TGTGCCAGCAGTTACGGGGGAAACAATCAGCCCCAGCATTTT.

J is TRBJ2-6 and V is TRBV28; D uncertain. Trimming cost V 4 bases and J 0 bases, with 7 bases left between them. The germline V gene encodes CDR1 MDHEN and CDR2 SYDVKM. This CDR3 contains 15 residues. The DNA for the CDR3 is TGTGCCAGCAGTTCCCACCGCTCTGGGGCCAACGTCCTGACTTTC. Translated, it gives CASSSHRSGANVLTF.

The rearrangement links TRBV28 to TRBJ2-5; a possible D gene is TRBD2 (5 bases). Per germline, CDR1 MDHEN and CDR2 SYDVKM. The V end lost 8 bases, the J end lost 1 base, and 8 bases lay between the germline ends. The CDR3 has 12 residues. The chain's CDR3 is CASRDPQETQYF. The DNA for the CDR3 is TGTGCCAGCCGGGATCCCCAAGAGACCCAGTACTTC. Full variable domain (remainder filled in from reference TRBV28 and TRBJ2-5): DVKVTQSSRYLVKRTGEKVFLECVQDMDHENMFWYRQDPGLGLRLIYFSYDVKMKEKGDIPEGYSVSREKKERFSLILESASTNQTSMYLCASRDPQETQYFGPGTRLLVL.

CDR3 protein: CASSPLWDSPYGYTF. Written as DNA, the CDR3 is TGTGCCAGCAGCCCCTTATGGGACAGCCCCTATGGCTACACCTTC. This sequence joins TRBV11-2 and TRBJ1-2, with TRBD1 identical over 7 bases. The CDR3 has 15 residues. The J segment lost 4 bases and the V segment lost 5 bases, leaving 10 bases of the junction unmatched. The germline gives CDR1 SGHAT, CDR2 FQNNGV. The whole variable domain, filled in from reference TRBV11-2 and TRBJ1-2, reads EAGVAQSPRYKIIEKRQSVAFWCNPISGHATLYWYQQILGQGPKLLIQFQNNGVVDDSQLPKDRFSAERLKGVDSTLKIQPAKLEDSAVYLCASSPLWDSPYGYTFGSGTRLTVV.

The CDR3 loop reads CASSWPPEDTQYF. DNA for the CDR3: TGTGCCAGCAGTTGGCCCCCGGAAGATACGCAGTATTTT. The rearrangement joins TRBV6-6 to TRBJ2-3; D remains ambiguous. CDR3 length: 13 residues. Germline CDR1 is MNHNY and CDR2 is SVGAGI (reference sequence). V dropped 4 bases and J dropped 5 bases, with 10 bases sitting between them.

The V call is TRBV15, the J call TRBJ1-4; 11 nucleotides agree with TRBD1. Germline CDR1 LNHNV, CDR2 YYDKDF (reference sequence). After removal of 6 bases from V and 6 bases from J, the junction contained 6 bases not matched to a gene. The CDR3 loop spans 15 amino acids. The CDR3 DNA reads TGTGCCACCAGGCGATGGACAGGGGGCGATGAAAAACTGTTTTTT. This codes for CATRRWTGGDEKLFF.

This rearrangement joins TRBV2 to TRBJ2-1; no definite D call. Germline CDR1 SNHLY, CDR2 FYNNEI. The CDR3 is 16 residues long. Trimming took off 3 bases at V and 1 base at J, with 13 bases between the two ends. The CDR3 loop reads CASSDGLSGSYNEQFF. CDR3 DNA sequence: TGTGCCAGCAGTGATGGTCTGAGTGGGTCCTACAATGAGCAGTTCTTC. Based on the CDR3 plus reference TRBV2 and TRBJ2-1, the full variable domain is EPEVTQTPSHQVTQMGQEVILRCVPISNHLYFYWYRQILGQKVEFLVSFYNNEISEKSEIFDDQFSVERPDGSNFTLKIRSTKLEDSAMYFCASSDGLSGSYNEQFFGPGTRLTVL.

The J gene is TRBJ2-7, the V gene TRBV7-2, with 8 positions matching TRBD1. Germline loops: CDR1 SGHTA, CDR2 FQGNSA. This CDR3 region has 17 residues. V lost 1 base, J lost 2 bases, and 10 bases stayed unmatched. The CDR3 protein is CASSLVSGQGSPYEQYF. The CDR3 nucleotides are TGTGCCAGCAGCTTAGTATCCGGACAGGGCTCGCCCTACGAGCAGTACTTC.

In regard to this clone: The sample contains more than one DNA sequence encoding this CDR3. V usage is TRBV19 and J usage is TRBJ1-5; TRBD1 matches at 10 bases. The CDR3 spans 15 residues. J was trimmed by 2 bases and V by 5 bases; bases with no gene match: 3. In germline, CDR1 is LNHDA, CDR2 SQIVND (reference sequence). DNA of the CDR3: TGTGCCAGTAGTCGACAGGGGGCGGGCAATCAGCCCCAGCATTTT. Protein: CASSRQGAGNQPQHF.

The chain uses TRBV9 and TRBJ2-2; D is perhaps TRBD2 (5 bases). The germline V gene has CDR1 SGDLS and CDR2 YYNGEE. V was shortened by 0 bases and J by 7 bases, with 7 bases between the two germline ends. The length of the CDR3 is 13 residues. The CDR3 reads CASSVDGDGELFF. The CDR3 DNA is TGTGCCAGCAGCGTAGACGGGGACGGGGAGCTGTTTTTT. Together with reference TRBV9 and TRBJ2-2, the CDR3 gives the full variable domain: DSGVTQTPKHLITATGQRVTLRCSPRSGDLSVYWYQQSLDQGLQFLIQYYNGEERAKGNILERFSAQQFPDLHSELNLSSLELGDSALYFCASSVDGDGELFFGEGSRLTVL.

The chain recombines TRBV27 with TRBJ1-2, with unresolved D. V was cut by 6 bases and J by 7 bases, with 24 bases left in between. The CDR3 runs to 16 residues. CDR1 and CDR2 from the germline V gene are MNHEY and SMNVEV (reference sequence). This CDR3 reads CASRPARARWLSGYTF. The CDR3 DNA sequence: TGTGCCAGCAGACCTGCCCGGGCGAGGTGGTTGAGTGGCTACACCTTC.

The chain carries TRBV5-1 and TRBJ1-5, with unresolved D. This CDR3 is built from 15 residues. V was clipped by 2 bases and J by 5 bases, with 14 bases between them. Per germline, CDR1 SGHRS and CDR2 YFSETQ. The CDR3 protein is CASSLSAGVDQPQHF. DNA of the CDR3: TGCGCCAGCAGCTTATCAGCCGGGGTTGATCAGCCCCAGCATTTT.

The chain couples TRBV14 to TRBJ2-1; D is unclear. Per germline, CDR1 SGHDN and CDR2 FVKESK. The CDR3 consists of 15 residues. Trimming took off 4 bases at V and 1 base at J, with 11 bases between the two ends. CDR3 DNA: TGTGCCAGCAGCCCTCGGTTATATTCCTACAATGAGCAGTTCTTC. It encodes CASSPRLYSYNEQFF.

This chain connects TRBV7-9 to TRBJ2-2; D remains ambiguous. V lost 2 bases, J lost 6 bases, and 10 bases lay in between. This CDR3 has 14 residues. CDR1 and CDR2 (germline): SEHNR, FQNEAQ (reference sequence). CDR3 DNA sequence: TGTGCCAGCAGCTTAACCCCCACACCCGGGGAGCTGTTTTTT. Its protein product is CASSLTPTPGELFF.

Remarks on this clone: Additional DNA sequences in this sample encode the identical CDR3. The V gene is TRBV6-5, the J gene TRBJ1-2; 8 bases align to TRBD1. V was clipped by 4 bases and J by 2 bases; unmatched bases: 0. CDR1 is MNHEY and CDR2 is SVGAGI in the germline V gene. The CDR3 is made up of 13 amino acids. CDR3 nucleotides: TGTGCCAGCAGTTGGGACAGGAACTATGGCTACACCTTC. Translation gives CASSWDRNYGYTF.

This clone was seen more than once but under ten times. The sample carries other DNA sequences with the same CDR3. The rearrangement joins TRBV5-1 to TRBJ2-2, with 8 bases matching TRBD1. The germline V gene has CDR1 SGHRS and CDR2 YFSETQ. This CDR3 has 15 amino acids. With V trimmed by 3 bases and J by 4 bases, 5 bases remained unmatched. The CDR3 DNA reads as TGCGCCAGCAGCTCCGGACAGGGTAGCACCGGGGAGCTGTTTTTT. Translated, it gives CASSSGQGSTGELFF.

The chain employs TRBV7-2 and TRBJ1-2, with D possibly being TRBD1 (6 bases). The CDR3 loop spans 14 amino acids. With 5 bases removed from V and 8 bases from J, the gap between germline ends came to 18 bases. Germline V gene lookup returns CDR1 SGHTA and CDR2 FQGNSA. The CDR3 DNA reads TGTGCCAGCAGCCCGCCCCAGGGGTTGGGCGGCTACACCTTC. This gives the protein CASSPPQGLGGYTF.

The chain is built from TRBV5-1 and TRBJ1-2, with D perhaps matching TRBD1 (6 bases). This CDR3 has 15 residues. From germline, CDR1 is SGHRS and CDR2 YFSETQ. Trimming pared 0 bases from V and 2 bases from J, leaving 11 bases between. The CDR3 DNA reads TGCGCCAGCAGCTTGGCCGGTACAGGGAACTATGGCTACACCTTC. This codes for CASSLAGTGNYGYTF.

The chain carries TRBV7-2 and TRBJ2-7; 9 bases are a match to TRBD2. V shed 1 base, J shed 6 bases, and the junction held 7 bases outside the gene matches. The CDR3 is 15 amino acids. Per germline, CDR1 SGHTA and CDR2 FQGNSA. The CDR3 nucleotides are TGTGCCAGCAGCTTAGTTGGGACTAGCTCTCTCGAGCAGTACTTC. Residues: CASSLVGTSSLEQYF.

The V gene is TRBV5-1, the J gene TRBJ2-7; TRBD2 is a possible D gene (6 bases). This CDR3 spans 15 amino acids. Germline V gene lookup returns CDR1 SGHRS and CDR2 YFSETQ. V lost 0 bases and J lost 2, with 12 bases in between. The CDR3 DNA reads as TGCGCCAGCAGCTTGGGAGGGGAGGCGCCCTACGAGCAGTACTTC. It translates to CASSLGGEAPYEQYF.